This T cell receptor beta chain was identified in a study of identical twins. The CDR3 has 16 amino acids. CDR1 and CDR2 from the germline V gene are SGHRS and YFSETQ. After removal of 3 bases from V and 5 bases from J, the junction contained 13 bases not matched to a gene. A single record per CDR3 protein comes from TCRdb applying MiXCR to the 5' RACE reads. Here the sample spans roughly 1.6 million distinct CDR3 sequences, 32% being singletons. J is TRBJ2-5 and V is TRBV5-1; 7 bases match TRBD1. The sequencing sample was made of cord blood. The sequence came from a newborn girl in good health. This CDR3 is CASSSDLTGPEETQYF. In DNA, the CDR3 is TGCGCCAGCAGCTCTGACTTGACAGGGCCGGAGGAGACCCAGTACTTC.